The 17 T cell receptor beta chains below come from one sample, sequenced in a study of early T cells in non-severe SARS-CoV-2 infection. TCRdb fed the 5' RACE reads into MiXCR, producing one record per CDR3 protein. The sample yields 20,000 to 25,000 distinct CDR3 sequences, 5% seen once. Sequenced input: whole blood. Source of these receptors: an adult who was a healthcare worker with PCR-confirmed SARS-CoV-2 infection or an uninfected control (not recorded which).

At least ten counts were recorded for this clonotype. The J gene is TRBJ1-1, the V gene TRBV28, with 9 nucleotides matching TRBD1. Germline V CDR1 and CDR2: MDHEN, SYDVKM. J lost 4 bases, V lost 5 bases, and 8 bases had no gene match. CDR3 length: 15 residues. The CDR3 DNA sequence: TGTGCCAGCAGTGCCTCCGGGACAGGGCTCACTGAAGCTTTCTTT. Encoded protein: CASSASGTGLTEAFF.

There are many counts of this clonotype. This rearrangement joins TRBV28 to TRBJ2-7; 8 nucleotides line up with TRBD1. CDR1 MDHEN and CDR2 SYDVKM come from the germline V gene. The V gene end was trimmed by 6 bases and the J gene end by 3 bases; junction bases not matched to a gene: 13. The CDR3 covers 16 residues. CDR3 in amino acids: CASRQAPGQVDYEQYF. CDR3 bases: TGTGCCAGCAGGCAGGCGCCGGGACAGGTAGACTACGAGCAGTACTTC.

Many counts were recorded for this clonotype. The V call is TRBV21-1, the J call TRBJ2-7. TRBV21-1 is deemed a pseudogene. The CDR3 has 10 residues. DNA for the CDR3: TGTGCCAGCACAGTCTACGAGCAGTACTTC. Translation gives CASTVYEQYF.

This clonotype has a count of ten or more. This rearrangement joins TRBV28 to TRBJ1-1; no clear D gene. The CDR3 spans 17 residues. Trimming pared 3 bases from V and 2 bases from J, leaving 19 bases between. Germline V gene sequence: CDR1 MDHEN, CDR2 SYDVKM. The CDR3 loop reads CASSFRRNLDFNTEAFF. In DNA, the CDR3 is TGTGCCAGCAGTTTTAGGCGGAACTTAGACTTCAACACTGAAGCTTTCTTT.

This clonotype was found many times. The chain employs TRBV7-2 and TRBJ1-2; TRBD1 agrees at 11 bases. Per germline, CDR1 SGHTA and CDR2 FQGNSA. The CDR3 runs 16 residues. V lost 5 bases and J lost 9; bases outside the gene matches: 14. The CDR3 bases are TGTGCCAGCAGCCGGGACAGGGGGGACCCTTCGGGAAGCTACACCTTC. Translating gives CASSRDRGDPSGSYTF.

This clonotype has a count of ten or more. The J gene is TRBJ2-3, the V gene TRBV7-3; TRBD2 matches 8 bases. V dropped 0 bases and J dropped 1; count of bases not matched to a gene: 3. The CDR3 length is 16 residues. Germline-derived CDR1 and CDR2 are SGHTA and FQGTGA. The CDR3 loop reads CASSLTRGGRTDTQYF. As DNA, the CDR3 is TGTGCCAGCAGCTTAACCCGGGGGGGACGCACAGATACGCAGTATTTT.

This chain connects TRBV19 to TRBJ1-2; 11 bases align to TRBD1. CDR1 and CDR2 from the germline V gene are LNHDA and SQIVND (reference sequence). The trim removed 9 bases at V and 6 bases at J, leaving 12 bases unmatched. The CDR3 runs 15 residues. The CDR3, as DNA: TGTGCCAGCCTCTGGACAGGGGGCGTCAGGGATGGCTACACCTTC. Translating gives CASLWTGGVRDGYTF.

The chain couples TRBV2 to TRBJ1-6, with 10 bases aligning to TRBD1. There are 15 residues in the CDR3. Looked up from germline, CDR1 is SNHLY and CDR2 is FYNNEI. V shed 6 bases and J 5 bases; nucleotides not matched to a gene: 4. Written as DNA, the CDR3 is TGTGCCAGCAGGAAGGGGACAGGGGATAATTCACCCCTCCACTTT. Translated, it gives CASRKGTGDNSPLHF.

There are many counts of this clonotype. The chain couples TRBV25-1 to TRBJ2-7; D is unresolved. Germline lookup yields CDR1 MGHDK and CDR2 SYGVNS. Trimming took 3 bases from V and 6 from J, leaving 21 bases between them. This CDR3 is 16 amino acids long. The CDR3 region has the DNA TGTGCCAGCAGTGATTTACGTACGGCATCCCTTCTCGAGCAGTACTTC. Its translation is CASSDLRTASLLEQYF.

The CDR3 DNA reads TGCAGCGTCCAAGGACTAGCGGGCGAGTACGAGCAGTACTTC. This encodes CSVQGLAGEYEQYF. The V and J genes are TRBV29-1 and TRBJ2-7, with 11 bases that match TRBD2. After removal of 6 bases from V and 4 bases from J, the junction contained 8 bases not matched to a gene. The germline gives CDR1 SQVTM, CDR2 ANQGSEA. CDR3 length: 14 amino acids.

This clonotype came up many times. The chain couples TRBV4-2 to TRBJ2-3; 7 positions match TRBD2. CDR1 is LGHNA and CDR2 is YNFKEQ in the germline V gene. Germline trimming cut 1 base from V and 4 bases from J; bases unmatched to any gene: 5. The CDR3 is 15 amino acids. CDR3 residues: CASSQAAGTPDTQYF. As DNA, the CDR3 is TGTGCCAGCAGCCAAGCAGCGGGGACCCCAGATACGCAGTATTTT.

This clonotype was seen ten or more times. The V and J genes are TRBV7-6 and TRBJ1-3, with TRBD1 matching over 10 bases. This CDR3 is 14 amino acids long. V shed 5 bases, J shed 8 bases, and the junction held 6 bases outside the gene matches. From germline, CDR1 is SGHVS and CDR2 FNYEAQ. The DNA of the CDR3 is TGTGCCAGCAGCACCGGGACAGGGGAGTACACCATATATTTT. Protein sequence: CASSTGTGEYTIYF.

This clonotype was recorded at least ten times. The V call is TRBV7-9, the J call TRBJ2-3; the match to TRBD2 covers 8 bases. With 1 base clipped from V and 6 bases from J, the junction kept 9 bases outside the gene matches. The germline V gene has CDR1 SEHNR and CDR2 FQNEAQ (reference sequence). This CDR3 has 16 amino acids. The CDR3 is CASSLDGRAGADTQYF. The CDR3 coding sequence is TGTGCCAGCAGCTTAGACGGGAGGGCAGGGGCTGATACGCAGTATTTT. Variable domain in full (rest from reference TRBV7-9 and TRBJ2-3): DTGVSQNPRHKITKRGQNVTFRCDPISEHNRLYWYRQTLGQGPEFLTYFQNEAQLEKSRLLSDRFSAERPKGSFSTLEIQRTEQGDSAMYLCASSLDGRAGADTQYFGPGTRLTVL.

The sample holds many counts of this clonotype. In nucleotides, the CDR3 is TGTGCCTGGAGTGAAGGGTACGGGTACTATGGCTACACCTTC. This translates into CAWSEGYGYYGYTF. The V and J genes are TRBV30 and TRBJ1-2; unclear D gene. Trimming took 1 base from V and 3 from J, leaving 12 bases between them. CDR1 is GTSNPN, CDR2 SVGIG, per germline (reference sequence). CDR3 size: 14 residues.

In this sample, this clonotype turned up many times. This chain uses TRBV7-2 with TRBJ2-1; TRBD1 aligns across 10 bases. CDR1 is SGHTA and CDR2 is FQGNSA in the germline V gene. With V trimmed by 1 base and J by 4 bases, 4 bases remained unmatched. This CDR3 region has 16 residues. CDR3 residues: CASSLDWTGGYNEQFF. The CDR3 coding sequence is TGTGCCAGCAGCTTAGATTGGACAGGGGGGTACAATGAGCAGTTCTTC.

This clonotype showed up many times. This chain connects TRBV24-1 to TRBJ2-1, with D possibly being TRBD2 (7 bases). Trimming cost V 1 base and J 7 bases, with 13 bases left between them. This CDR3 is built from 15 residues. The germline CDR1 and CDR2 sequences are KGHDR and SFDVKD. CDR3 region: CATSDFAGAENEQFF. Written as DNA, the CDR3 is TGTGCCACCAGTGATTTCGCGGGGGCTGAAAATGAGCAGTTCTTC.

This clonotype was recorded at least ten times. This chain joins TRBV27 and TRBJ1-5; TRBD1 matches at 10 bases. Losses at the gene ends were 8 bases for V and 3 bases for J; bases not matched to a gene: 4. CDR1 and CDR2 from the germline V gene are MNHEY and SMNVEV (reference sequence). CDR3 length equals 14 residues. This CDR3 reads CASGTGAPNQPQHF. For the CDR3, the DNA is TGTGCCAGCGGGACAGGGGCCCCCAATCAGCCCCAGCATTTT.